These T cell receptor beta chains were read from a single sample in a study of blood T cells in healthy people across ages. TCRdb redid the calling of the 5' RACE reads with MiXCR, one entry per CDR3 protein. Of fewer than 600,000 distinct CDR3 sequences in the sample, around a quarter are singletons; the top ten hold approximately 3.6%. This same sample was also part of a study on T cells of mothers and their children.

Sequenced material: blood. Receptors originate from a boy between 2 and 15 years old in good health. Each CDR3 is given with its conserved first and last residue. Fields, in order: CDR3 protein, CDR3 DNA, D gene, V gene, clone size, J gene. The D gene is left open where the match is weak. Some rows have no size entry. The others give once, few or many, or a class for an expanded clone.

CDR3 protein: CASSFTGDEQYF
CDR3 DNA: TGTGCCAGCAGCTTTACAGGGGATGAGCAGTACTTC
D gene: TRBD1
V gene: TRBV5-5
clone size: few
J gene: TRBJ2-5

CDR3 protein: CASRITDVQYF
CDR3 DNA: TGTGCCAGCAGAATAACAGATGTGCAGTATTTT
D gene: -
V gene: TRBV12-3/TRBV12-4
clone size: once
J gene: TRBJ2-3

CDR3 protein: CASSLIGTGVYEQYF
CDR3 DNA: TGTGCCAGCAGCTTAATCGGGACAGGGGTCTACGAGCAGTACTTC
D gene: TRBD1
V gene: TRBV7-9
clone size: few
J gene: TRBJ2-7

CDR3 protein: CSGEQIRNEQFF
CDR3 DNA: TGCAGTGGGGAGCAAATAAGGAATGAGCAGTTCTTC
D gene: -
V gene: TRBV20-1
clone size: -
J gene: TRBJ2-1

CDR3 protein: CSVEWTSSTDTQYF
CDR3 DNA: TGCAGCGTTGAATGGACCTCTAGCACAGATACGCAGTATTTT
D gene: -
V gene: TRBV29-1
clone size: few
J gene: TRBJ2-3

CDR3 protein: CSVLVGAGTEAFF
CDR3 DNA: TGCAGCGTTCTGGTGGGGGCCGGCACTGAAGCTTTCTTT
D gene: -
V gene: TRBV29-1
clone size: few
J gene: TRBJ1-1

CDR3 protein: CASSLNRLWEQYF
CDR3 DNA: TGTGCCAGCAGCCTAAACAGGTTGTGGGAGCAGTACTTC
D gene: -
V gene: TRBV7-2
clone size: -
J gene: TRBJ2-5

CDR3 protein: CSAKGTNEQFF
CDR3 DNA: TGCAGTGCCAAGGGGACTAATGAGCAGTTCTTC
D gene: -
V gene: TRBV20-1
clone size: -
J gene: TRBJ2-1

CDR3 protein: CSVDQRRGGLETQYF
CDR3 DNA: TGCAGCGTTGACCAGAGACGGGGGGGCTTAGAGACCCAGTACTTC
D gene: TRBD2
V gene: TRBV29-1
clone size: -
J gene: TRBJ2-5

CDR3 protein: CASSLRGTSLAKNIQYF
CDR3 DNA: TGTGCCAGCAGCTTACGGGGGACATCGCTAGCCAAAAACATTCAGTACTTC
D gene: -
V gene: TRBV5-4
clone size: -
J gene: TRBJ2-4

CDR3 protein: CSARRGIVEGDEQFF
CDR3 DNA: TGCAGTGCTAGACGGGGGATCGTGGAGGGGGATGAGCAGTTCTTC
D gene: -
V gene: TRBV20-1
clone size: -
J gene: TRBJ2-1

CDR3 protein: CASLVAPNTEAFF
CDR3 DNA: TGTGCCAGCCTAGTCGCCCCGAACACTGAAGCTTTCTTT
D gene: -
V gene: TRBV6-5
clone size: -
J gene: TRBJ1-1

CDR3 protein: CASSQGEEAQYF
CDR3 DNA: TGTGCCAGCAGCCAAGGGGAAGAGGCCCAGTACTTC
D gene: -
V gene: TRBV3-1
clone size: few
J gene: TRBJ2-5

CDR3 protein: CASSRGGAGGELFF
CDR3 DNA: TGTGCCAGCAGCCGCGGAGGGGCGGGCGGGGAGCTGTTTTTT
D gene: -
V gene: TRBV6-2/TRBV6-3
clone size: -
J gene: TRBJ2-2

CDR3 protein: CASSQEGLAGAVEQFF
CDR3 DNA: TGTGCCAGCAGCCAAGAGGGTCTGGCGGGAGCGGTTGAGCAGTTCTTC
D gene: TRBD2
V gene: TRBV3-1
clone size: -
J gene: TRBJ2-1

CDR3 protein: CASSIDLGTEAFF
CDR3 DNA: TGTGCCAGTAGTATAGATTTGGGCACTGAAGCTTTCTTT
D gene: -
V gene: TRBV19
clone size: -
J gene: TRBJ1-1

CDR3 protein: CASSLGDYPGTDTQYF
CDR3 DNA: TGCGCCAGCAGCTTGGGGGACTATCCGGGCACAGATACGCAGTATTTT
D gene: TRBD2
V gene: TRBV5-1
clone size: few
J gene: TRBJ2-3

CDR3 protein: CASSYGQGLTGELFF
CDR3 DNA: TGTGCCAGCAGTTACGGGCAGGGACTGACCGGGGAGCTGTTTTTT
D gene: -
V gene: TRBV6-5
clone size: -
J gene: TRBJ2-2

CDR3 protein: CASSEPWTLNTEAFF
CDR3 DNA: TGCGCCAGCAGTGAGCCTTGGACACTGAACACTGAAGCTTTCTTT
D gene: -
V gene: TRBV10-2
clone size: -
J gene: TRBJ1-1

CDR3 protein: CASSRTRSEKLFF
CDR3 DNA: TGTGCCAGCAGTCGTACCCGAAGTGAAAAACTGTTTTTT
D gene: -
V gene: TRBV12-3/TRBV12-4
clone size: once
J gene: TRBJ1-4

CDR3 protein: CASTEGRAHEQYF
CDR3 DNA: TGTGCCAGCACGGAGGGCAGGGCCCACGAGCAGTACTTC
D gene: -
V gene: TRBV25-1
clone size: -
J gene: TRBJ2-7

CDR3 protein: CATSRGGLAGSYEQYF
CDR3 DNA: TGTGCCACCAGCAGAGGGGGACTAGCGGGTTCCTACGAGCAGTACTTC
D gene: TRBD2
V gene: TRBV15
clone size: few
J gene: TRBJ2-7

CDR3 protein: CASSLCLKHVQETQYF
CDR3 DNA: TGTGCCAGCAGCTTATGTTTGAAGCACGTCCAAGAGACCCAGTACTTC
D gene: -
V gene: TRBV7-3
clone size: many
J gene: TRBJ2-5

CDR3 protein: CASTSPGQGGETQYF
CDR3 DNA: TGTGCCAGCACTTCCCCCGGACAGGGGGGCGAGACCCAGTACTTC
D gene: TRBD1
V gene: TRBV12-3/TRBV12-4
clone size: -
J gene: TRBJ2-5

CDR3 protein: CASSSLPPTGSYEQYF
CDR3 DNA: TGTGCCAGCAGTTCCCTGCCCCCGACAGGGTCCTACGAGCAGTACTTC
D gene: TRBD1
V gene: TRBV28
clone size: -
J gene: TRBJ2-7

CDR3 protein: CSASKATDTQYF
CDR3 DNA: TGCAGTGCTAGTAAAGCCACAGATACGCAGTATTTT
D gene: -
V gene: TRBV20-1
clone size: few
J gene: TRBJ2-3

CDR3 protein: CASTSTQTGTANTEAFF
CDR3 DNA: TGTGCCAGCACATCCACCCAAACCGGGACAGCGAACACTGAAGCTTTCTTT
D gene: TRBD1
V gene: TRBV6-5
clone size: -
J gene: TRBJ1-1

CDR3 protein: CASRQRTGGLNQPQHF
CDR3 DNA: TGTGCCAGTAGGCAGCGGACAGGGGGTCTGAATCAGCCCCAGCATTTT
D gene: TRBD1
V gene: TRBV19
clone size: -
J gene: TRBJ1-5

CDR3 protein: CASSQMSSAYEQYF
CDR3 DNA: TGTGCCAGCTCACAGATGTCTTCCGCCTACGAGCAGTACTTC
D gene: -
V gene: TRBV18
clone size: few
J gene: TRBJ2-7

CDR3 protein: CAWSVPGGRYEQYF
CDR3 DNA: TGTGCCTGGAGTGTACCAGGGGGAAGGTACGAGCAGTACTTC
D gene: TRBD1
V gene: TRBV30
clone size: -
J gene: TRBJ2-7

CDR3 protein: CASSLALMGPSIADTQYF
CDR3 DNA: TGTGCCAGCAGTTTAGCGCTTATGGGACCCTCTATCGCAGATACGCAGTATTTT
D gene: -
V gene: TRBV12-3/TRBV12-4
clone size: -
J gene: TRBJ2-3

CDR3 protein: CASSPRARQETGELFF
CDR3 DNA: TGTGCCAGCTCACCACGGGCGCGACAGGAAACCGGGGAGCTGTTTTTT
D gene: -
V gene: TRBV18
clone size: -
J gene: TRBJ2-2

CDR3 protein: CASSSGTYWNF
CDR3 DNA: TGTGCCAGCAGCTCCGGGACATATTGGAACTTC
D gene: -
V gene: TRBV7-9
clone size: few
J gene: TRBJ2-5

CDR3 protein: CASSSTGDNTEAFF
CDR3 DNA: TGTGCCAGCAGTTCTACAGGGGATAACACTGAAGCTTTCTTT
D gene: TRBD1
V gene: TRBV12-3/TRBV12-4
clone size: -
J gene: TRBJ1-1

CDR3 protein: CASRYYQETQYF
CDR3 DNA: TGTGCCAGCAGATACTACCAAGAGACCCAGTACTTC
D gene: -
V gene: TRBV2
clone size: few
J gene: TRBJ2-5

CDR3 protein: CSATMGLAGELFF
CDR3 DNA: TGCAGTGCTACTATGGGCCTTGCCGGGGAGCTGTTTTTT
D gene: -
V gene: TRBV20-1
clone size: -
J gene: TRBJ2-2